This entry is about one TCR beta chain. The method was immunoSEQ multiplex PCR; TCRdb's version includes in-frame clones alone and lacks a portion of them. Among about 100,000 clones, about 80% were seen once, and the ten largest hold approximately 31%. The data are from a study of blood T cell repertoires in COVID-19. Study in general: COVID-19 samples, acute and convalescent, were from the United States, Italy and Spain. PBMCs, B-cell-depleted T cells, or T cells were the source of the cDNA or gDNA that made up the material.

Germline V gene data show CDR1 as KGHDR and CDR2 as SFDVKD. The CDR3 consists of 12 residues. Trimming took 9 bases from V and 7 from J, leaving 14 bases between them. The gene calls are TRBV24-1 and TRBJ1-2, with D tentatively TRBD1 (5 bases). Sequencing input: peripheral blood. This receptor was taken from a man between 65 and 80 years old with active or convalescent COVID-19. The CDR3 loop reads CATGHDWGGYTF. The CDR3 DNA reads TGTGCCACCGGACACGACTGGGGTGGCTACACCTTC.